This TCR beta chain was captured in a study of blood T cell repertoires in COVID-19. Source study methods: The assay estimated nucleated cells by amplifying reference gene primers. The table came from immunoSEQ multiplex PCR; TCRdb's copy has only in-frame clones and leaves some out. V, J and clone size are taken as reported in that table, and D and trimming were inferred from the DNA itself. This sample has about 240,000 clones, with around four fifths found just once. Germline values: CDR1 SGHRS, CDR2 YFSETQ. The CDR3 extends over 13 amino acids. The V end was cut by 0 bases, the J end by 3 bases, with 7 bases between.

The source of this sequence is a woman in her 70s with acute or convalescent COVID-19. The V gene is TRBV5-1, the J gene TRBJ2-7; no clear D gene. Material: peripheral blood. The DNA of the CDR3 is TGCGCCAGCAGCTTGGACATTCACTACGAGCAGTACTTC. Translated, it gives CASSLDIHYEQYF.